Following are 2 T cell receptor beta chains from one sample sequenced in a study of early T cells in non-severe SARS-CoV-2 infection. Using its own MiXCR run on the 5' RACE reads, TCRdb lists one record per CDR3 protein. The sample consists of about 64,000 distinct CDR3 sequences, around 4.7% of them appearing once. Material for sequencing was whole blood. The receptors come from an adult who was a healthcare worker with PCR-confirmed SARS-CoV-2 infection or an uninfected control (not recorded which).

At least ten counts were recorded for this clonotype. The V gene is TRBV7-6, the J gene TRBJ2-3; D gene uncertain. Trimming stripped 5 bases from V and 4 bases from J, with 10 bases between. The V gene's germline CDR1 is SGHVS and CDR2 FNYEAQ. The CDR3 consists of 13 residues. This CDR3 is CASSNVWADTQYF. Here the CDR3 DNA reads TGTGCCAGCAGCAACGTTTGGGCAGATACGCAGTATTTT.

This clonotype has ten or more counts. DNA for the CDR3: TGTGCCAGCTCAGACCAGCAAGAGACCCAGTACTTC. Encoded protein: CASSDQQETQYF. This chain uses TRBV18 with TRBJ2-5; D gene uncertain. Trimming cost V 5 bases and J 2 bases, with 6 bases left between them. Germline lookup yields CDR1 KGHSH and CDR2 LQKENI. CDR3 length: 12 residues.